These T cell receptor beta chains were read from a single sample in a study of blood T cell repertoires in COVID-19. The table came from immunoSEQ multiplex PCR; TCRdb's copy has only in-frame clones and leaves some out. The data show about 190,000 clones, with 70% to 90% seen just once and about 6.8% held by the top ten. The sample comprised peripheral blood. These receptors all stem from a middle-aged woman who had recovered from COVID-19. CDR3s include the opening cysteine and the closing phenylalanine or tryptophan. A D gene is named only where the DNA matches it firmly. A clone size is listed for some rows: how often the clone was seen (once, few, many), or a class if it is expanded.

TGCGCCAGCAGCTTCTCAGGTGCACCCGGCTACACCTTC	CASSFSGAPGYTF	-	-	TRBV5-1	TRBJ1-2
TGTGCCAGCTCACCTGGACTAGCGGAGAACACCGGGGAGCTGTTTTTT	CASSPGLAENTGELFF	TRBD2	-	TRBV18	TRBJ2-2
TGTGCCAGCAGCTTGGATGGGACAGGGGGCCCCGGGGAGCTGTTTTTT	CASSLDGTGGPGELFF	TRBD1	-	TRBV5-4	TRBJ2-2
TGCAGCGTTGAGGGAGAGGAAAAACTGTTTTTT	CSVEGEEKLFF	-	-	TRBV29-1	TRBJ1-4
TGTGCCAGCAGTTACACTTACGAGCAGTACTTC	CASSYTYEQYF	-	-	TRBV6-2/TRBV6-3	TRBJ2-7
TGTGCCAGCAGCTTAGCGAACACCGTTAACACTGAAGCTTTCTTT	CASSLANTVNTEAFF	-	-	TRBV7-2	TRBJ1-1
TGTGCCAGCAGTCTGACAGGTGGTAGAACAGATACGCAGTATTTT	CASSLTGGRTDTQYF	-	-	TRBV27	TRBJ2-3
TGTGCCAGCAGTTTACAACGACAGGGGGCCTACAATGAGCAGTTCTTC	CASSLQRQGAYNEQFF	TRBD1	once	TRBV27	TRBJ2-1
TGTGCCATCAGTGAGTCGGGCCGGGAAGCTAACTATGGCTACACCTTC	CAISESGREANYGYTF	-	-	TRBV10-3	TRBJ1-2
TGTGCCAGCAGTTTCGGGACAGGGGTATATACGCAGTATTTT	CASSFGTGVYTQYF	TRBD1	-	TRBV27	TRBJ2-3
TGTGCCTGGAGTGGTGGGGGCTTCGAAGCTTTCTTT	CAWSGGGFEAFF	-	-	TRBV30	TRBJ1-1
TGCGCCAGCAGCTTAGGACAGGGGGGTACTGGAAACACCATATATTTT	CASSLGQGGTGNTIYF	TRBD1	-	TRBV5-1	TRBJ1-3
TGTGCCAGCAGCCCCCCCGGACTGCAGAACACTGAAGCTTTCTTT	CASSPPGLQNTEAFF	-	-	TRBV7-9	TRBJ1-1
TGTGCCAGTAGTACCGTGACTAGCTACTACGAGCAGTACTTC	CASSTVTSYYEQYF	TRBD2	-	TRBV19	TRBJ2-7
TGTGCCAGCAGCTTGGCGGGTTCCCATTATGGCTACACCTTC	CASSLAGSHYGYTF	-	-	TRBV5-6	TRBJ1-2
TGTGCCAGCAGCTTAGCTGCGGAGAACACTGAAGCTTTCTTT	CASSLAAENTEAFF	-	-	TRBV7-8	TRBJ1-1
TGTGCCACCAGTGAACACGGGACAGGGGAGGGCCGCTATCACTTC	CATSEHGTGEGRYHF	TRBD1	-	TRBV24-1	TRBJ2-7
TGTGCCAGCTCCCAGGGACAGGCCAGGGGCGAGCAGTACTTC	CASSQGQARGEQYF	TRBD1	-	TRBV18	TRBJ2-7
TGTGCCAGCAGAGCGGGCCACAGCTCCTACAATGAGCAGTTCTTC	CASRAGHSSYNEQFF	-	-	TRBV6-5	TRBJ2-1
TGTGCCAGCAGTTTATCGGGGGGGTACCCTTATGGCTACACCTTC	CASSLSGGYPYGYTF	-	-	TRBV27	TRBJ1-2
TGTGCCTGGACGTTTGTGGCGGGAGCTCGGTACAATGAGCAGTTCTTC	CAWTFVAGARYNEQFF	TRBD2	-	TRBV30	TRBJ2-1
TGTGCCAGCAGTTACTCCGTGACTAGCGGGAGGGTTACCTACAATGAGCAGTTCTTC	CASSYSVTSGRVTYNEQFF	TRBD2	-	TRBV6-2/TRBV6-3	TRBJ2-1
TGTGCCAGCAGCCTCGACAGGGTAGGTGAGCAGTTCTTC	CASSLDRVGEQFF	TRBD1	-	TRBV3-1/TRBV3-2	TRBJ2-1
TGTGCCAGCAGATACATGTACAATGAGCAGTTCTTC	CASRYMYNEQFF	-	-	TRBV2	TRBJ2-1
TGTGCCAGCAGCCGCGGGACAGGGGAAGAGACCCAGTACTTC	CASSRGTGEETQYF	TRBD1	-	TRBV13	TRBJ2-5
TGTGCCACCGCAGGGGGCAAGGCGAACACCGGGGAGCTGTTTTTT	CATAGGKANTGELFF	TRBD1	-	TRBV19	TRBJ2-2
TGTGCCTGTTCGGGTTCACGTTATTACGAGCAGTACTTC	CACSGSRYYEQYF	-	-	TRBV30	TRBJ2-7
TGTGCCAGCAGCTCCCAGGGGGCCAACTATGGCTACACCTTC	CASSSQGANYGYTF	TRBD1	-	TRBV7-8	TRBJ1-2
TGTGCCTCGGGAGGGAGGAACGCCCAGTACTTC	CASGGRNAQYF	TRBD2	-	TRBV7-2	TRBJ2-5
TGTGCCACCGAACCCAGGGCCTCGCTGGGGACCCAGTACTTC	CATEPRASLGTQYF	-	-	TRBV19	TRBJ2-5
TGTGCCTGGGGACAAGACAGCTTTTCCTACGAGCAGTACTTC	CAWGQDSFSYEQYF	-	-	TRBV30	TRBJ2-7
TGCGCCAGCAGCCTGTCGGGACTACCGAGCACAGATACGCAGTATTTT	CASSLSGLPSTDTQYF	TRBD2	-	TRBV5-1	TRBJ2-3
TGTGCCAGCAGCGTAGGATGGGGAGGTGATGGCTACACCTTC	CASSVGWGGDGYTF	-	-	TRBV9	TRBJ1-2
TGCGCCAGCAGCTTGTACGGGGAACGTGAAAAACTGTTTTTT	CASSLYGEREKLFF	-	-	TRBV5-1	TRBJ1-4
TGTGCCAGCTCACCTAGGCCTAGCTCCTACAATGAGCAGTTCTTC	CASSPRPSSYNEQFF	-	-	TRBV19	TRBJ2-1
TGTGCCAGTAGTATACGCAGGGACGGGAGCACTGAAGCTTTCTTT	CASSIRRDGSTEAFF	-	once	TRBV19	TRBJ1-1
TGTGCCAGTAGTATGACGGGCTCTGGGGCCAACGTCCTGACTTTC	CASSMTGSGANVLTF	-	-	TRBV19	TRBJ2-6
TGTGGGTCCCGGAGCTCCTATAATTCACCCCTCCACTTT	CGSRSSYNSPLHF	-	-	TRBV28	TRBJ1-6
TGTGCCATCAGGTCCGAGTCGGTAATGGAGGAGCAGTTCTTC	CAIRSESVMEEQFF	-	once	TRBV10-3	TRBJ2-1
TGTGCCAGCAGCTCGACAGTAGATGTTTACAATGAGCAGTTCTTC	CASSSTVDVYNEQFF	-	-	TRBV7-9	TRBJ2-1
TGTGCCAGCAGCGTAGGTACAGGGGATTCCTACGAGCAGTACTTC	CASSVGTGDSYEQYF	TRBD1	-	TRBV9	TRBJ2-7
TGCGCCAGCAGTCGACTAGGGACCACAGATACGCAGTATTTT	CASSRLGTTDTQYF	-	-	TRBV5-1	TRBJ2-3
TGTGCCAGCAGCGAGGAGTGGAGCGCCGGGGAGCTGTTTTTT	CASSEEWSAGELFF	-	-	TRBV6-4	TRBJ2-2
TGTGCCAGCAGCCTAGAGACAGGGTATGATTCACCCCTCCACTTT	CASSLETGYDSPLHF	TRBD1	-	TRBV3-1/TRBV3-2	TRBJ1-6
TGTGCCAGCAGCCCCCGGGAACGATTTCCGCAGTTCTTC	CASSPRERFPQFF	-	-	TRBV3-1/TRBV3-2	TRBJ2-1
TGTGCCAGTAGTAAGGGGGGACAGGGGACCTACGAGCAGTACTTC	CASSKGGQGTYEQYF	TRBD1	-	TRBV19	TRBJ2-7
TGTGCCAGCTCATCCCCTTGGGACAAAAACACCGGGGAGCTGTTTTTT	CASSSPWDKNTGELFF	-	-	TRBV18	TRBJ2-2
TGTGCCAGTAGTCTTAGACTAGCGGGAGGTCCAGATACGCAGTATTTT	CASSLRLAGGPDTQYF	TRBD2	-	TRBV19	TRBJ2-3
TGTGCCAGCAAGTTGCGGGAGAATGAGCAGTTCTTC	CASKLRENEQFF	TRBD2	-	TRBV6-5	TRBJ2-1
TGTGCCAGCAGCCGACTCGGACAGGGCTACACTGAAGCTTTCTTT	CASSRLGQGYTEAFF	TRBD1	-	TRBV4-2	TRBJ1-1
TGTGCCAGCAGTGGGGGGACAGGAGCTAACTATGGCTACACCTTC	CASSGGTGANYGYTF	TRBD1	once	TRBV6-4	TRBJ1-2
TGTGCCAGCAGTGACCCCGGGACTAGTCGGTTTACCGGGGAGCTGTTTTTT	CASSDPGTSRFTGELFF	TRBD2	-	TRBV25-1	TRBJ2-2
TGTGCCAGCGCACAGGGGGCGAATAATTCACCCCTCCACTTT	CASAQGANNSPLHF	TRBD1	-	TRBV2	TRBJ1-6
TGTGCCAGTACCCCAGCGAGCACAGATACGCAGTATTTT	CASTPASTDTQYF	-	-	TRBV19	TRBJ2-3
TGTGCCAGCAGCGGGAGACAGGGATCTAACACCGGGGAGCTGTTTTTT	CASSGRQGSNTGELFF	TRBD1	-	TRBV9	TRBJ2-2
TGTGCCTGGGCCAGGGGGACCTACGAGCAGTACTTC	CAWARGTYEQYF	TRBD1	-	TRBV30	TRBJ2-7
TGTGCCAGCAGCTTAATAAGCTCGGGGGCCAACGTCCTGACTTTC	CASSLISSGANVLTF	-	-	TRBV5-5	TRBJ2-6
TGTGCCAGCAGTGGGACTGTTGTAGATACGCAGTATTTT	CASSGTVVDTQYF	-	-	TRBV7-8	TRBJ2-3